One sample yielded the 15 T cell receptor beta chains listed below, sequenced in a study of blood T cell repertoires in COVID-19 (TCRdb year 2020). The protocol used for the library was the immunoSEQ multiplex PCR assay. The source is immuneACCESS, and TCRdb retained only in-frame sequences with V and J called. Part of the clones is not carried over; for the studies checked, unresolved V genes explain less than half of this, and the remainder is unexplained. This sample has roughly 30,000 clones in its table, and nearly 85% of those were observed once. The ten most abundant clones make up around 15% of the sample. Source material: peripheral blood. The source of these receptors is a man aged 65 to 79 with active COVID-19.

The chain links TRBV6-4 to TRBJ1-1; weak D call: TRBD1 (6 bases). V was clipped by 6 bases and J by 6 bases, with 20 bases between them. This CDR3 has 15 amino acids. Germline assignment: CDR1 MRHNA and CDR2 SNTAGT. As DNA, the CDR3 is TGTGCCAGCAGCGAGGACAGCTCCCCCCTGGCTGAAGCTTTCTTT. Translation: CASSEDSSPLAEAFF.

The chain recombines TRBV2 with TRBJ2-1, with 11 bases lining up with TRBD2. Germline V gives CDR1 SNHLY, CDR2 FYNNEI. The CDR3 consists of 17 residues. Losses at the gene ends were 3 bases for V and 0 bases for J; bases not matched to a gene: 4. Here the CDR3 reads CASSDMGLAVSYNEQFF. The CDR3 bases are TGTGCCAGCAGTGATATGGGACTAGCGGTCTCCTACAATGAGCAGTTCTTC.

V gene TRBV19 combines with J gene TRBJ1-1; TRBD1 agrees at 7 bases. The CDR3 runs to 14 residues. Germline loops: CDR1 LNHDA, CDR2 SQIVND (reference sequence). The ends lost 5 bases at V and 4 bases at J; junction bases unmatched: 7. The CDR3 spells CASSARQGVTEAFF. In DNA form, the CDR3 reads TGTGCCAGTAGTGCGCGACAGGGTGTCACTGAAGCTTTCTTT.

The CDR3 sequence: CASSSAGGRGLGDTQYF. CDR3 nucleotides: TGTGCCAGCAGCTCCGCGGGGGGGCGGGGGCTTGGAGATACGCAGTATTTT. V gene TRBV7-8 combines with J gene TRBJ2-3; 9 bases align to TRBD2. The CDR3 is 17 residues long. The V gene end was trimmed by 4 bases and the J gene end by 5 bases; junction bases not matched to a gene: 13. Germline loops: CDR1 SGHVS, CDR2 FQNEAQ.

The V and J genes are TRBV27 and TRBJ1-6, with D possibly matching TRBD1 (6 bases). CDR1 is MNHEY and CDR2 is SMNVEV in the germline V gene (reference sequence). V lost 4 bases, J lost 7 bases, and 11 bases lay in between. There are 14 residues in the CDR3. The CDR3, as DNA: TGTGCCAGCAGTTACGGACAGCAGAATTCACCCCTCCACTTT. This gives the protein CASSYGQQNSPLHF.

This chain links TRBV6-6 with TRBJ2-1, with TRBD1 matching over 7 bases. The ends lost 4 bases at V and 5 bases at J; junction bases unmatched: 2. This CDR3 has 13 amino acids. Germline lookup yields CDR1 MNHNY and CDR2 SVGAGI (reference sequence). The CDR3, as DNA: TGTGCCAGCAGTTCCACAGGGGACAATGAGCAGTTCTTC. Translating it yields CASSSTGDNEQFF.

The chain carries TRBV7-3 and TRBJ2-2; possible D gene TRBD1, 6 bases. The CDR3 runs 13 residues. Trimming shortened V by 5 bases and J by 7 bases, and 11 bases separated the two germline ends. CDR1 is SGHTA and CDR2 is FQGTGA in the germline V gene. This chain's CDR3 is CASSPHRDGELFF. Written as DNA, the CDR3 is TGTGCCAGCAGCCCCCACAGGGACGGGGAGCTGTTTTTT. The full variable domain, its missing parts supplied by reference TRBV7-3 and TRBJ2-2, is GAGVSQTPSNKVTEKGKYVELRCDPISGHTALYWYRQSLGQGPEFLIYFQGTGAADDSGLPNDRFFAVRPEGSVSTLKIQRTERGDSAVYLCASSPHRDGELFFGEGSRLTVL.

This rearrangement joins TRBV6-5 to TRBJ2-3, with D possibly being TRBD2 (5 bases). CDR1 is MNHEY and CDR2 is SVGAGI in the germline V gene. This CDR3 comprises 15 residues. V gave up 0 bases and J gave up 0 bases, with 7 bases separating them. As DNA, the CDR3 is TGTGCCAGCAGTTACTCGGGGAGTAGCACAGATACGCAGTATTTT. Its translation is CASSYSGSSTDTQYF.

The chain joins TRBV7-6 to TRBJ2-4; weak D call: TRBD2 (6 bases). Trimming left V 1 base short and J 7 bases short, with 8 bases between. Germline V gene lookup returns CDR1 SGHVS and CDR2 FNYEAQ. The CDR3 covers 13 residues. DNA of the CDR3: TGTGCCAGCAGCTTAGAACGGGGGAACATTCAGTACTTC. Translated: CASSLERGNIQYF.

This clone occurred once. The V call is TRBV5-4, the J call TRBJ2-1; TRBD1 might be the D (5 bases). V lost 4 bases, J lost 3 bases, and 11 bases lay in between. Germline V CDR1 and CDR2: SGHNT, YYREEE (reference sequence). This CDR3 spans 14 amino acids. The CDR3 spells CASSHGQDYNEQFF. For the CDR3, the DNA is TGTGCCAGCAGCCACGGACAAGACTACAATGAGCAGTTCTTC.

The chain links TRBV18 to TRBJ2-3, with 9 positions matching TRBD1. V lost 5 bases and J lost 1; bases outside the gene matches: 10. The CDR3 runs 17 residues. Per germline, CDR1 KGHSH and CDR2 LQKENI. CDR3 in amino acids: CASSSGTGNYGTDTQYF. The CDR3, as DNA: TGTGCCAGCTCATCCGGGACAGGGAATTACGGCACAGATACGCAGTATTTT. Looking up the rest from reference TRBV18 and TRBJ2-3 gives the full variable domain: NAGVMQNPRHLVRRRGQEARLRCSPMKGHSHVYWYRQLPEEGLKFMVYLQKENIIDESGMPKERFSAEFPKEGPSILRIQQVVRGDSAAYFCASSSGTGNYGTDTQYFGPGTRLTVL.

V usage is TRBV7-3 and J usage is TRBJ2-7, with TRBD2 matching over 8 bases. With 5 bases clipped from V and 8 bases from J, the junction kept 11 bases outside the gene matches. The CDR3 extends over 14 amino acids. CDR1 is SGHTA, CDR2 FQGTGA, per germline. CDR3 DNA: TGTGCCAGCAGCCCTTCCGGGACTAGTAATCAGCAGTACTTC. Translation: CASSPSGTSNQQYF.

V is TRBV20-1 and J is TRBJ2-1; 9 nucleotides align to TRBD2. Germline V gene lookup returns CDR1 DFQATT and CDR2 SNEGSKA (reference sequence). This CDR3 has 14 residues. Losses at the gene ends were 3 bases for V and 9 bases for J; bases not matched to a gene: 9. CDR3 loop: CSASNLAGRGEQFF. CDR3 nucleotides: TGCAGTGCTAGTAATCTAGCGGGACGTGGTGAGCAGTTCTTC.

J is TRBJ1-4 and V is TRBV19, with TRBD1 as a possible D gene (5 bases). Trimming removed 7 bases at V and 15 bases at J, with 30 bases between. The CDR3 length is 16 residues. Germline V gene lookup returns CDR1 LNHDA and CDR2 SQIVND (reference sequence). CDR3 DNA sequence: TGTGCCAGTAAACCCGGACCCATGGCAGGGCAGAAAGAGTTGTTTTTT. It encodes CASKPGPMAGQKELFF.

The chain uses TRBV28 and TRBJ2-5; D unclear. The CDR3 has 15 residues. Germline lookup yields CDR1 MDHEN and CDR2 SYDVKM. The V gene lost 1 base and the J gene lost 1 base, with 10 bases spanning the gap. The CDR3 region has the DNA TGTGCCAGCAGTTTATACGCTAGACCCCAAGAGACCCAGTACTTC. This encodes CASSLYARPQETQYF.